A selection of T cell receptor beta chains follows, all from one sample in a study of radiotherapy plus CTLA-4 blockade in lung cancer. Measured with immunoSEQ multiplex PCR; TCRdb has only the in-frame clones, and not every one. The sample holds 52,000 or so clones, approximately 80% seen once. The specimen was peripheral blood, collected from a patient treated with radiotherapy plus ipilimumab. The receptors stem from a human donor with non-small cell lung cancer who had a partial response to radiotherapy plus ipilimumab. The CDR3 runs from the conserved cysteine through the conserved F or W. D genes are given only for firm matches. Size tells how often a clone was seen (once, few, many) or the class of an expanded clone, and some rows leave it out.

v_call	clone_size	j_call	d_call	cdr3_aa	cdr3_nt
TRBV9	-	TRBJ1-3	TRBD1	CASSPSTGGAGNTIYF	TGTGCCAGCAGCCCTTCTACAGGGGGCGCGGGAAACACCATATATTTT
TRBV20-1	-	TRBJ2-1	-	CSASKSNEQFF	TGCAGTGCTAGTAAGAGCAATGAGCAGTTCTTC
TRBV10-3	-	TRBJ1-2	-	CAISEVRDYGYTF	TGTGCCATCAGTGAGGTCAGGGACTATGGCTACACCTTC
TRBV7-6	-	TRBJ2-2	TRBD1	CASSLEGTGGRDTGELFF	TGTGCCAGCAGCTTAGAGGGCACAGGGGGCAGGGACACCGGGGAGCTGTTTTTT
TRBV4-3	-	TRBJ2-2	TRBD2	CASSQVETGLAVNTGELLF	TGCGCCAGCAGCCAAGTCGAAACTGGACTAGCGGTGAACACCGGGGAGCTGCTTTTT
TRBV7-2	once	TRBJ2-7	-	CASSRQQESYEQYF	TGTGCCAGCAGCCGGCAACAGGAGTCCTACGAGCAGTACTTC
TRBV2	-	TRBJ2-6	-	CASRQTAFGANVLTF	TGTGCCAGCAGGCAGACAGCTTTCGGGGCCAACGTCCTGACTTTC
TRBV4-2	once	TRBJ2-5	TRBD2	CASSRLSGGGQETQYF	TGTGCCAGCAGTCGCCTGAGCGGGGGGGGACAAGAGACCCAGTACTTC
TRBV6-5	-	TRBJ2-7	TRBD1	CASSYGQETYEQYF	TGTGCCAGCAGTTACGGACAGGAAACCTACGAGCAGTACTTC
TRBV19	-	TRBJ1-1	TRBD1	CASSADRVSTEAFF	TGTGCCAGTAGTGCCGACAGGGTAAGCACTGAAGCTTTCTTT
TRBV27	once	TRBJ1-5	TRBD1	CASSFGTGGSQPQHF	TGTGCCAGCAGTTTCGGGACAGGGGGCAGTCAGCCCCAGCATTTT
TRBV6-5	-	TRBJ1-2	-	CASSYGSAGTYGYTF	TGTGCCAGCAGTTACGGCTCGGCAGGCACATATGGCTACACCTTC
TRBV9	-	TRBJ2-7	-	CASSAQGNPSYEQYF	TGTGCCAGCAGCGCGCAGGGAAATCCTTCCTACGAGCAGTACTTC
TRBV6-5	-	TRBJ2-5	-	CATMWGETQYF	TGTGCCACCATGTGGGGCGAGACCCAGTACTTC
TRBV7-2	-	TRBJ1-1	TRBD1	CASSSRGRGTNTEAFF	TGTGCCAGCAGCTCCAGGGGGCGCGGGACGAACACTGAAGCTTTCTTT
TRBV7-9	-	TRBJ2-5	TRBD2	CASSLGAGGQETQYF	TGTGCCAGCAGCTTAGGAGCGGGGGGGCAAGAGACCCAGTACTTC
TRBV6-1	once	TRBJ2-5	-	CASSPGWQTQYF	TGTGCCAGCAGTCCAGGGTGGCAGACCCAGTACTTC
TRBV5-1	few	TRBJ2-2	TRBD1	CASSLGQGANTGELFF	TGCGCCAGCAGCCTCGGACAGGGGGCTAACACCGGGGAGCTGTTTTTT
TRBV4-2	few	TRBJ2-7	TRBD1	CASSQDIGTAYEQYF	TGTGCCAGCAGCCAAGATATTGGGACAGCCTACGAGCAGTACTTC